This T cell receptor (beta chain) was recovered during a study of neurological immune-mediated disorders. In the study overall: Secondary progressive disease was present in 3, and relapsing-remitting disease in roughly 30, of the approximately 35 multiple sclerosis patients. Study-wide results and limits: None of the CDR3 amino acid sequences found in expanded clones was shared across subjects. This suggests that the TCR-beta repertoires were private in all groups. Among 34 multiple sclerosis patients, phylogenetic grouping put the repertoires of 18 into a single related-CDR3 cluster, a possible signature. While HTLV-1-associated myelopathy showed the greatest TCR clonal expansion, multiple sclerosis showed the least, falling below healthy controls.

TCRdb ran MiXCR on the 5' RACE reads and lists one entry per CDR3 protein. The data contain roughly 70,000 distinct CDR3 sequences, 3.5% to 5% of them singletons. This clonotype was observed at least ten times. What it binds is unknown. The specimen was PBMCs. This TCR was recovered from a man in his thirties or forties with multiple sclerosis.

The CDR3 here is CASSFSSGGRQETQYF. As DNA, the CDR3 is TGTGCCAGCAGCTTTTCTAGCGGGGGAAGACAAGAGACCCAGTACTTC. The chain links TRBV7-8 to TRBJ2-5; 10 positions match TRBD2. Germline CDR1 reads SGHVS; CDR2 reads FQNEAQ. The CDR3 is made up of 16 amino acids. V was clipped by 3 bases and J by 2 bases; unmatched bases: 6.